This T cell receptor (beta chain) was sequenced in a study of T cell changes during pregnancy in multiple sclerosis. Sequencing used immunoSEQ multiplex PCR; TCRdb keeps in-frame clones, though not all of them. The sample yields tens of thousands of clones, roughly 91% seen once. Unmatched junction bases numbered 8, after V lost 3 bases and J lost 2 bases. The CDR3 runs to 17 residues. The germline V gene has CDR1 SGHNT and CDR2 YYREEE (reference sequence). The input for sequencing was CD4+ T cells from peripheral blood mononuclear cells, taken in the first trimester of pregnancy. The TCR originated in a female donor with multiple sclerosis, enrolled in a pregnancy study. V usage is TRBV5-4 and J usage is TRBJ2-1, with 10 positions matching TRBD2. This chain's CDR3 is CASSSRLAGPTYNEQFF. The CDR3 coding sequence is TGTGCCAGCAGCTCGAGACTAGCGGGTCCTACCTACAATGAGCAGTTCTTC.